This T cell receptor (beta chain) was identified during a study of T cell responses to AZD1222 COVID-19 vaccine. Points from the study as a whole: Spike-wide coverage was observed for vaccine-associated CD4 TCRs, with dominant responses at 160-218 and 743-854. Of the AZD1222 recipients, only five to seven were seropositive at baseline.

The protocol was immunoSEQ multiplex PCR, while the TCRdb copy is restricted to in-frame clones and leaves out a portion. The table has under 150,000 clones, more than 85% seen once; the top ten hold about 1.9%. The CDR3 is 15 amino acids. Per the germline V gene, CDR1 is SNHLY and CDR2 is FYNNEI. J gave up 2 bases and V 6 bases, and 8 bases lay outside the gene matches. About this clone itself: Its antigen is as yet unknown.

The sequences come from peripheral blood, collected on day 0 of AZD1222 vaccination. The rearrangement joins TRBV2 to TRBJ2-7; 9 nucleotides align to TRBD2. The origin of this receptor is an adult in good health. The CDR3 DNA reads as TGTGCCAGCAGCGTGGGGACTAGCAGGGCCTACGAGCAGTACTTC. Amino acids: CASSVGTSRAYEQYF.